One sample yielded the 20 T cell receptor beta chains listed below, sequenced in a study of long-term antiretroviral therapy in people with HIV. Researchers ran immunoSEQ v3.0 at survey level. Clones were read by immunoSEQ multiplex PCR, and TCRdb kept only the in-frame ones, dropping some. The sample has roughly 17,000 clones, over 70% seen once. The material sequenced was unsorted PBMCs, taken 0.3 years before starting antiretroviral therapy. The receptors were gathered from a man between 50 and 59 years old with HIV.

The gene calls are TRBV5-6 and TRBJ2-1, with 8 bases fitting TRBD2. V lost 3 bases, J lost 5 bases, and 16 bases stayed unmatched. This CDR3 is 18 amino acids long. In germline, CDR1 is SGHDT, CDR2 YYEEEE. The CDR3 DNA reads TGTGCCAGCAGCTCACTAGCGGCAATGTTTGCTCTCAACAATGAGCAGTTCTTC. Its translation: CASSSLAAMFALNNEQFF.

This clone was seen a handful of times. CDR3: CASSESHEQYF. The CDR3 DNA follows: TGCGCCAGCAGTGAGTCCCACGAGCAGTACTTC. The chain employs TRBV10-2 and TRBJ2-7; D gene uncertain. CDR1 is WSHSY and CDR2 is SAAADI in the germline V gene. The V end lost 0 bases, the J end lost 5 bases, and 2 bases lay between the germline ends. The CDR3 runs to 11 residues.

The rearrangement joins TRBV7-2 to TRBJ2-7, with 16 bases matching TRBD2. With 4 bases clipped from V and 2 bases from J, the junction kept 5 bases outside the gene matches. The CDR3 extends over 17 amino acids. Germline CDR1 reads SGHTA; CDR2 reads FQGNSA. The CDR3 is CASSWWGTSGGAYEQYF. The CDR3 DNA sequence: TGTGCCAGCAGCTGGTGGGGGACTAGCGGGGGGGCCTACGAGCAGTACTTC.

The table lists this clone with a few counts. The J gene is TRBJ2-2, the V gene TRBV4-3; TRBD1 aligns across 8 bases. V was pared by 0 bases and J by 7 bases, with 10 bases of the junction left unmatched. The CDR3 spans 17 residues. Germline CDR1 reads LGHNA; CDR2 reads YSLEER. The CDR3 loop reads CASSQDRGDRSNGELFF. The CDR3 bases are TGCGCCAGCAGCCAAGATAGGGGGGACAGGTCGAACGGGGAGCTGTTTTTT.

The rearrangement joins TRBV10-3 to TRBJ2-7, with 15 bases lining up with TRBD2. Germline CDR1 is ENHRY and CDR2 is SYGVKD. The J segment lost 6 bases and the V segment lost 3 bases, leaving 3 bases of the junction unmatched. The CDR3 has 15 amino acids. The CDR3 nucleotides read TGTGCCATCAGTGATGGGACTAGCGGGGGGTTCGAGCAGTACTTC. Translating gives CAISDGTSGGFEQYF.

The chain is built from TRBV19 and TRBJ2-2; D uncertain. This CDR3 region has 14 residues. Germline V gene data show CDR1 as LNHDA and CDR2 as SQIVND (reference sequence). Trimming took 0 bases from V and 3 from J, leaving 5 bases between them. The DNA of the CDR3 is TGTGCCAGTAGTATAGACTGGGACACCGGGGAGCTGTTTTTT. It is translated as CASSIDWDTGELFF.

This CDR3 reads CASSGWGLAGENEQFF. CDR3 bases: TGTGCCAGCAGCGGCTGGGGACTAGCGGGAGAGAATGAGCAGTTCTTC. V and J are TRBV11-3 and TRBJ2-1; 14 bases fit TRBD2. V lost 5 bases, J lost 7 bases, and 7 bases stayed unmatched. CDR1 is SGHNT and CDR2 is YENEEA in the germline V gene. This CDR3 has 16 residues.

V usage is TRBV7-2 and J usage is TRBJ2-2, with unresolved D. Trimming shortened V by 1 base and J by 5 bases, and 5 bases separated the two germline ends. Looked up from germline, CDR1 is SGHTA and CDR2 is FQGNSA. CDR3 length: 13 amino acids. CDR3 region: CASSLVLTGELFF. DNA for the CDR3: TGTGCCAGCAGCTTAGTTCTTACCGGGGAGCTGTTTTTT.

The rearrangement uses TRBV5-1 and TRBJ1-4; D is uncertain. Trimming took 0 bases from V and 0 from J, leaving 3 bases between them. The CDR3 has 14 amino acids. CDR1 and CDR2 from the germline V gene are SGHRS and YFSETQ. The CDR3, as DNA: TGCGCCAGCAGCTTGGGTTCAACTAATGAAAAACTGTTTTTT. Translated, it gives CASSLGSTNEKLFF.

J is TRBJ1-2 and V is TRBV6-1; D is possibly TRBD1 (6 bases). V was cut by 6 bases and J by 1 base, with 9 bases left in between. Looked up from germline, CDR1 is MNHNS and CDR2 is SASEGT. This CDR3 is 13 amino acids long. The DNA of the CDR3 is TGTGCCAGCAGGGCAGGGGTTAACTATGGCTACACCTTC. Its translation is CASRAGVNYGYTF.

The chain joins TRBV5-6 to TRBJ1-4; D not certain. CDR1 and CDR2 (germline): SGHDT, YYEEEE. Trimming pared 4 bases from V and 2 bases from J, leaving 15 bases between. The CDR3 runs to 16 residues. CDR3 coding DNA: TGTGCCAGCAGCGCCCTAGATCAGGCGACTAATGAAAAACTGTTTTTT. It yields the protein CASSALDQATNEKLFF.

The chain has TRBV27 and TRBJ2-1; 7 positions agree with TRBD2. V lost 3 bases and J lost 4; bases outside the gene matches: 6. Germline V gives CDR1 MNHEY, CDR2 SMNVEV (reference sequence). The CDR3 extends over 15 amino acids. CDR3 sequence: CASSFASGVYNEQFF. In nucleotides, the CDR3 is TGTGCCAGCAGTTTTGCCAGCGGGGTTTACAATGAGCAGTTCTTC.

This clone showed up just once. The genes are TRBV4-3 and TRBJ1-5, with a weak D call TRBD1 (5 bases). CDR3 length: 14 amino acids. V dropped 4 bases and J dropped 6 bases, with 13 bases sitting between them. Looked up from germline, CDR1 is LGHNA and CDR2 is YSLEER. The CDR3 region is CASSLGREGQPQHF. In nucleotides, the CDR3 is TGCGCCAGCAGCCTAGGCAGGGAGGGTCAGCCCCAGCATTTT.

The chain has TRBV28 and TRBJ2-7; 9 bases line up with TRBD1. CDR1 MDHEN and CDR2 SYDVKM come from the germline V gene. V shed 5 bases and J 7 bases; nucleotides not matched to a gene: 9. The CDR3 spans 14 residues. CDR3 loop: CASSGGDRVGEQYF. The CDR3 region has the DNA TGTGCCAGCAGTGGAGGGGACAGGGTGGGGGAGCAGTACTTC. The full variable domain, completed using reference TRBV28 and TRBJ2-7, is DVKVTQSSRYLVKRTGEKVFLECVQDMDHENMFWYRQDPGLGLRLIYFSYDVKMKEKGDIPEGYSVSREKKERFSLILESASTNQTSMYLCASSGGDRVGEQYFGPGTRLTVT.

The chain combines TRBV28 with TRBJ2-4, with 10 bases matching TRBD2. After removal of 5 bases from V and 3 bases from J, the junction contained 7 bases not matched to a gene. This CDR3 spans 16 amino acids. From germline, CDR1 is MDHEN and CDR2 SYDVKM. The CDR3 nucleotides are TGTGCCAGCAGTCCCCCTAGCGGGAGTGTCAAAAACATTCAGTACTTC. This codes for CASSPPSGSVKNIQYF.

The chain carries TRBV23-1 and TRBJ1-1; the match to TRBD1 covers 8 bases. TRBV23-1 is identified as an open reading frame with a role that is uncertain. CDR3 length equals 15 residues. V lost 4 bases, J lost 6 bases, and 10 bases stayed unmatched. This CDR3 reads CASSPPTGDNAEAFF. As DNA, the CDR3 is TGCGCCAGCAGTCCGCCGACAGGGGACAACGCTGAAGCTTTCTTT.

The chain links TRBV5-6 to TRBJ2-7; D possibly matches TRBD1 or TRBD2 (5 bases each). The V gene's germline CDR1 is SGHDT and CDR2 YYEEEE. Trimming removed 4 bases at V and 0 bases at J, with 14 bases between. The CDR3 covers 15 residues. CDR3 sequence reads: CASSPRDGSSYEQYF. DNA of the CDR3: TGTGCCAGCAGCCCCCGGGACGGCAGCTCCTACGAGCAGTACTTC.

This sequence joins TRBV2 and TRBJ2-2, with D perhaps given as TRBD1 or TRBD2 (5 bases each). The V end lost 5 bases, the J end lost 5 bases, and 9 bases lay between the germline ends. CDR3 length: 13 amino acids. CDR1 and CDR2 (germline): SNHLY, FYNNEI. CDR3: CASSTRQTGELFF. The DNA for the CDR3 is TGTGCCAGCAGTACTAGACAGACCGGGGAGCTGTTTTTT.

The chain uses TRBV18 and TRBJ2-2; perhaps TRBD1 as D (5 bases). The CDR3 is 15 residues long. Germline values: CDR1 KGHSH, CDR2 LQKENI. V was clipped by 4 bases and J by 1 base, with 10 bases between them. The CDR3 protein is CASSRIQENTGELFF. CDR3 coding DNA: TGTGCCAGCTCACGGATACAGGAGAACACCGGGGAGCTGTTTTTT.

The V gene is TRBV6-1, the J gene TRBJ2-7, with D unresolved. Trimming removed 7 bases from V and 0 bases from J, with 10 bases in between. CDR1 MNHNS and CDR2 SASEGT come from the germline V gene. CDR3 length equals 13 residues. The CDR3 here is CASTPRTSYEQYF. The DNA for the CDR3 is TGTGCCAGCACACCGCGGACCTCCTACGAGCAGTACTTC.